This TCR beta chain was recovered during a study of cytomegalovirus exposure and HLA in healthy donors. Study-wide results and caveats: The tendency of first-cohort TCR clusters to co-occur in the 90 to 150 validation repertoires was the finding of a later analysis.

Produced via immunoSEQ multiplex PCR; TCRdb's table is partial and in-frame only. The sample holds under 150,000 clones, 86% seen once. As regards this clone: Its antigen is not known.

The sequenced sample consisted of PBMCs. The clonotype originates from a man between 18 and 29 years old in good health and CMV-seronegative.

CDR3 loop: CASSLSGGPYEQYF. The CDR3 nucleotides read TGCGCCAGCAGCCTTAGCGGGGGCCCCTACGAGCAGTACTTC. The chain is built from TRBV5-1 and TRBJ2-7, with TRBD2 matching over 9 bases. Per the germline V gene, CDR1 is SGHRS and CDR2 is YFSETQ. The CDR3 has 14 amino acids. V lost 4 bases to trimming and J lost 2 bases; unmatched junction nucleotides: 4.